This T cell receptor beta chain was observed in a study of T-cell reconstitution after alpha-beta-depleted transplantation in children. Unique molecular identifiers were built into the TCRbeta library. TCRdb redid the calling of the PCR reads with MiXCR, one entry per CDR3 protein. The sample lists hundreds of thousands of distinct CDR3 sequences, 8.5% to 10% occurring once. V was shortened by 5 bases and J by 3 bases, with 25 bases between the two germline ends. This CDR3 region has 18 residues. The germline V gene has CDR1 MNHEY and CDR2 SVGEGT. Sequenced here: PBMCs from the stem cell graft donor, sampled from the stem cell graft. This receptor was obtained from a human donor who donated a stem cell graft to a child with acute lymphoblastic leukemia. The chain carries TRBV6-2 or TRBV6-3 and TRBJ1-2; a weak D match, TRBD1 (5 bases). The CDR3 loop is CASSPLVGDSRFDYGYTF. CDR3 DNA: TGTGCCAGCAGTCCGTTGGTAGGGGATAGTCGCTTTGACTATGGCTACACCTTC.